The clone carrying this T cell receptor (beta chain) was seen only a few times. The sample belongs to a study of blood T cell repertoires in COVID-19. Study details: Acute-phase and convalescent COVID-19 samples originated in the United States, Italy and Spain.

Produced via immunoSEQ multiplex PCR; TCRdb's table is partial and in-frame only. The table lists about 310,000 clones, approximately 89% of them singletons. The CDR3 is 17 amino acids. V lost 6 bases, J lost 1 base, and 11 bases stayed unmatched. CDR1 is SNHLY, CDR2 FYNNEI, per germline. The receptor comes from a woman in her 50s who had recovered from COVID-19. Input material: peripheral blood. The chain joins TRBV2 to TRBJ1-3; 8 nucleotides line up with TRBD1. The CDR3 coding sequence is TGTGCCAGCAGGGGAGTCGGACAGGGCCCATCTGGAAACACCATATATTTT. Translating it yields CASRGVGQGPSGNTIYF.